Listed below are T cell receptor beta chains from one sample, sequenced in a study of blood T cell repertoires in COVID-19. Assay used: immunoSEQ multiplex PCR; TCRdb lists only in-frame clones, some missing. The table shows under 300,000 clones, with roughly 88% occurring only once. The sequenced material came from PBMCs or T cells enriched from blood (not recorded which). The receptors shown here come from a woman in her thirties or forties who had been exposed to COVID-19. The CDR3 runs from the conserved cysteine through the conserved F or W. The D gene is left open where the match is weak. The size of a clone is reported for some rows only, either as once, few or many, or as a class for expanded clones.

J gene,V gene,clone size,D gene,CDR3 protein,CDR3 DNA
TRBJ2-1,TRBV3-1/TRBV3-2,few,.,CASSQDRGNEQFF,TGTGCCAGCAGCCAAGACAGGGGCAATGAGCAGTTCTTC
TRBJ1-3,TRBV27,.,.,CASSLGNPRDGNTIYF,TGTGCCAGCAGTCTCGGCAACCCCCGGGATGGAAACACCATATATTTT
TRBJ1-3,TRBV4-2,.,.,CASSQESLVDTIYF,TGTGCCAGCAGCCAAGAAAGCCTGGTGGACACCATATATTTT
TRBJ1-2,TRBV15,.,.,CATSRDYAGGVGMAGYTF,TGTGCCACCAGCAGAGATTATGCGGGTGGGGTGGGGATGGCGGGCTACACCTTC
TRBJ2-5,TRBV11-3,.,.,CASNGQNGETQYF,TGTGCCAGCAACGGACAGAACGGAGAGACCCAGTACTTC
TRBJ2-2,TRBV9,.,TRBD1,CASSVGQGTTGELFF,TGTGCCAGCAGCGTGGGACAGGGAACAACCGGGGAGCTGTTTTTT
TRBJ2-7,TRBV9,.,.,CASSATGSGYEQYF,TGTGCCAGCAGCGCTACAGGGTCCGGCTACGAGCAGTACTTC
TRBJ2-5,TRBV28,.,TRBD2,CASSLFVAGGQSTQYF,TGTGCCAGCAGTTTATTTGTAGCGGGGGGACAAAGCACCCAGTACTTC
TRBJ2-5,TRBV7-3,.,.,CASSSGGEETQYF,TGTGCCAGCAGCTCTGGGGGCGAGGAGACCCAGTACTTC
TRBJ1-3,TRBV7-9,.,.,CASSPYPSSSGNTIYF,TGTGCCAGCAGCCCATATCCTAGTAGCTCTGGAAACACCATATATTTT
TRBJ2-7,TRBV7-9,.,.,CASSQDSYEQYF,TGTGCCAGCAGCCAGGACTCCTACGAGCAGTACTTC
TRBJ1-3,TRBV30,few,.,CAWSAQGNTIYF,TGTGCCTGGAGTGCACAGGGAAACACCATATATTTT
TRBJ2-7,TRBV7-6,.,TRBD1,CASSLGTGLYEQYF,TGTGCCAGCAGCCTTGGGACAGGACTTTACGAGCAGTACTTC
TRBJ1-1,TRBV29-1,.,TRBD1,CSVEDRQRNTEAFF,TGCAGCGTTGAGGACAGGCAAAGGAACACTGAAGCTTTCTTT
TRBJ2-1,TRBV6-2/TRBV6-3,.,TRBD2,CASSYPLYSGMDEQFF,TGTGCCAGCAGTTACCCCCTCTATAGCGGGATGGATGAGCAGTTCTTC
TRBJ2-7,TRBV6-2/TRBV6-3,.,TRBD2,CASSPLHTSGGRYEQYF,TGTGCCAGCAGTCCACTGCATACTAGCGGGGGGCGCTACGAGCAGTACTTC
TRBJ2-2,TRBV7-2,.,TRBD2,CASSLGFRRLAGSGELFF,TGTGCCAGCAGCTTAGGATTCAGGCGACTAGCGGGTTCCGGGGAGCTGTTTTTT
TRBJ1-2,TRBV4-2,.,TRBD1,CASSQDQRAVSTTGNYGYTF,TGTGCCAGCAGCCAAGATCAGAGGGCCGTGAGTACGACAGGGAACTATGGCTACACCTTC
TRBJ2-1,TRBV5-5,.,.,CASSPRTDTDYNEQFF,TGTGCCAGCAGCCCCCGGACAGATACTGATTACAATGAGCAGTTCTTC
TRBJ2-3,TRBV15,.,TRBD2,CATSGTSLTDTQYF,TGTGCCACCTCCGGGACTAGCCTAACAGATACGCAGTATTTT
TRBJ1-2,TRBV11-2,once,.,CASSLNREIGYTF,TGTGCCAGCAGCCTCAACAGGGAGATTGGCTACACCTTC
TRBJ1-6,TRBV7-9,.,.,CASSIRDSNSPLHF,TGTGCCAGCAGCATCCGGGACTCAAATTCACCCCTCCACTTT
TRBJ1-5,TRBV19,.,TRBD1,CASSVTGGAGNQPQHF,TGTGCCAGTAGTGTCACAGGGGGCGCAGGCAATCAGCCCCAGCATTTT
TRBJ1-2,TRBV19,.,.,CASTYSDRIYGYTF,TGTGCCAGTACGTACAGTGATCGAATTTATGGCTACACCTTC
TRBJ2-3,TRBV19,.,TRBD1,CASSFSRDRGLRDTQYF,TGTGCCAGTAGCTTTTCCCGGGACAGGGGGCTTAGGGATACGCAGTATTTT